A selection of T cell receptor beta chains follows, all from one sample in a study of T cell responses to AZD1222 COVID-19 vaccine. The repertoire was sequenced with immunoSEQ multiplex PCR; TCRdb's copy has only in-frame clones and lacks some. This repertoire includes about 140,000 clones. Material: peripheral blood. The receptors shown here come from an adult in good health. Each CDR3 is given with its conserved first and last residue. D genes are given only for firm matches.

d_call cdr3_length j_call v_call cdr3_nt cdr3_aa
NA 15 TRBJ2-7 TRBV4-3 TGCGCCAGCAGCCAAGTACCTCAGAGCTCCTACGAGCAGTACTTC CASSQVPQSSYEQYF
NA 12 TRBJ1-1 TRBV2 TGTGCCAGCAGACCTGGGAACACTGAAGCTTTCTTT CASRPGNTEAFF
NA 12 TRBJ1-6 TRBV15 TGTGCCACCTCCCCGGGGGATTCACCCCTCCACTTT CATSPGDSPLHF
NA 15 TRBJ1-1 TRBV3-1/TRBV3-2 TGTGCCAGCAGCCTCGGACGCCACATGAACACTGAAGCTTTCTTT CASSLGRHMNTEAFF
TRBD1 16 TRBJ1-5 TRBV6-6 TGTGCCAGCAGGGGAATGCAGGGGGCCATGAATCAGCCCCAGCATTTT CASRGMQGAMNQPQHF
TRBD1 13 TRBJ1-2 TRBV7-9 TGTGCCAGCAGCCCGGACAGGGTATCTGGCTACACCTTC CASSPDRVSGYTF
NA 12 TRBJ1-1 TRBV19 TGTGCCAGTAGTATGGGGTCTACTGAAGCTTTCTTT CASSMGSTEAFF
NA 14 TRBJ1-5 TRBV13 TGTGCCAGCAGCTCGGGGGGGCGCGCCCAGCCCCAGCATTTT CASSSGGRAQPQHF
NA 12 TRBJ2-7 TRBV30 TGTGCCCACACAAGAGGCCCCCACGAGCAGTACTTC CAHTRGPHEQYF
NA 12 TRBJ1-1 TRBV12-3/TRBV12-4 TGTGCCAGCAGTGGGACCGACACTGAAGCTTTCTTT CASSGTDTEAFF
NA 14 TRBJ1-6 TRBV4-3 TGCGCCAGCAGCCAAGTAACTAGGGGCTCACCCCTCCACTTT CASSQVTRGSPLHF
TRBD1 12 TRBJ1-2 TRBV6-5 TGTGCCAGCAGGGACAGGGAGGCAGGCTACACCTTC CASRDREAGYTF
NA 15 TRBJ1-2 TRBV5-1 TGCGCCAGCAGCTTGGTTAGTGGGGGGAACTATGGCTACACCTTC CASSLVSGGNYGYTF
NA 15 TRBJ1-2 TRBV6-1 TGTGCCAGCAGTGAAGCATTGGACGGCAGCTATGGCTACACCTTC CASSEALDGSYGYTF
NA 14 TRBJ1-2 TRBV25-1 TGTGCCAGCAGTGATCCCGTAGGGACCTATGGCTACACCTTC CASSDPVGTYGYTF
NA 12 TRBJ2-1 TRBV12-3/TRBV12-4 TGTGCCAGCAGCCCTCTCTTTGATGAGCAGTTCTTC CASSPLFDEQFF
TRBD1 16 TRBJ2-4 TRBV6-5 TGTGCCAGCAGTTACTCGAGTGGGACAGGGGACAACATTCAGTACTTC CASSYSSGTGDNIQYF
TRBD1 16 TRBJ1-6 TRBV6-5 TGTGCCAGCAGTTACAAAGCAACAGGGGAGAGTTCACCCCTCCACTTT CASSYKATGESSPLHF
TRBD1 16 TRBJ1-6 TRBV7-8 TGTGCCAGCAGCTCTAGGACAGGGGTATATAATTCACCCCTCCACTTT CASSSRTGVYNSPLHF
TRBD2 16 TRBJ2-2 TRBV7-2 TGTGCCAGCAGCTTAGGTAGCGGGGGTAACACCGGGGAGCTGTTTTTT CASSLGSGGNTGELFF
NA 16 TRBJ1-1 TRBV19 TGTGCCAGTAGTATAACTGTCGGTTCAGGTGGGACTGAAGCTTTCTTT CASSITVGSGGTEAFF
TRBD1 14 TRBJ2-2 TRBV6-5 TGTGCCAGCAGTCGGGACAGGGGAACCGGGGAGCTGTTTTTT CASSRDRGTGELFF
NA 14 TRBJ1-5 TRBV28 TGTGCCAGCAGTTTCAGGTATAGCAATCAGCCCCAGCATTTT CASSFRYSNQPQHF
NA 14 TRBJ2-5 TRBV30 TGTGCCTGGAGTACGGGGATAGGGCAAGAGACCCAGTACTTC CAWSTGIGQETQYF
NA 15 TRBJ1-1 TRBV3-1/TRBV3-2 TGTGCCAGCAGCCAAGGTCGTCGGGGTAGCACTGAAGCTTTCTTT CASSQGRRGSTEAFF
NA 11 TRBJ1-1 TRBV19 TGTGCCAGTAGTATAATAGGTGAAGCTTTCTTT CASSIIGEAFF
NA 14 TRBJ1-6 TRBV28 TGTGCCAGCACTTACTGGAACTATAATTCACCCCTCCACTTT CASTYWNYNSPLHF
NA 14 TRBJ1-1 TRBV19 TGTGCCAGTACCCTTGGCTTCCTGGGGACTGAAGCTTTCTTT CASTLGFLGTEAFF
NA 17 TRBJ1-2 TRBV7-8 TGTGCCAGCAGCTTAAGTGGGTCACAACTAGCTAACTATGGCTACACCTTC CASSLSGSQLANYGYTF
TRBD1 17 TRBJ1-2 TRBV19 TGTGCCAGTAGTATTCCGAGGACAGGCGCTATGGGCTATGGCTACACCTTC CASSIPRTGAMGYGYTF
NA 14 TRBJ1-4 TRBV30 TGTGCCTGGAGCGATAAGGTCGTAATCGAAAAACTGTTTTTT CAWSDKVVIEKLFF
NA 14 TRBJ2-3 TRBV28 TGTGCCAGCAGGGCCTCAGGAGGCACAGATACGCAGTATTTT CASRASGGTDTQYF
TRBD1 16 TRBJ1-3 TRBV3-1/TRBV3-2 TGTGCCAGCAGCCAACTACGGACAGGCTCTGGAAACACCATATATTTT CASSQLRTGSGNTIYF
NA 14 TRBJ1-2 TRBV6-1 TGTGCCAGCAGTGAAGAGGATTTGGTCTATGGCTACACCTTC CASSEEDLVYGYTF
TRBD2 15 TRBJ2-7 TRBV10-3 TGTGCCATCAAAGGCGGGGGGGCCCGCGATTACGAGCAGTACTTC CAIKGGGARDYEQYF
NA 14 TRBJ1-2 TRBV6-5 TGTGCCAGCAGGCCCAGCGGGGGGGCCTATGGCTACACCTTC CASRPSGGAYGYTF
NA 15 TRBJ1-1 TRBV29-1 TGCAGCGTTGGTATCAGGGGCAGGGTGAACACTGAAGCTTTCTTT CSVGIRGRVNTEAFF
TRBD1 17 TRBJ1-3 TRBV5-1 TGCGCCAGCAGCTTAATAGGGGGCCTTATCTCTGGAAACACCATATATTTT CASSLIGGLISGNTIYF
NA 16 TRBJ1-4 TRBV11-2 TGTGCCAGCAGCTTCTGGGGGCGACACGCCAATGAAAAACTGTTTTTT CASSFWGRHANEKLFF
TRBD1 15 TRBJ1-2 TRBV2 TGTGCCAGCCATCCCTTGGCCGGGACAGGGGACATCTACACCTTC CASHPLAGTGDIYTF
NA 14 TRBJ2-3 TRBV29-1 TGCAGCGTTGGTGGTTGGGATTGGAAGAATACGCAGTATTTT CSVGGWDWKNTQYF
TRBD1 16 TRBJ1-1 TRBV28 TGTGCCAGCAGTTTATGGGGTAGGGGGCGCGGCACTGAAGCTTTCTTT CASSLWGRGRGTEAFF
TRBD1 16 TRBJ2-4 TRBV5-6 TGTGCCAGCAGCCCCTCGAGAGACAGGGCTAGAAACATTCAGTACTTC CASSPSRDRARNIQYF
NA 13 TRBJ2-7 TRBV18 TGTGCCAGCTCACCATCGGGTGACTACGAGCAGTACTTC CASSPSGDYEQYF
TRBD1 14 TRBJ1-3 TRBV5-1 TGCGCCAGCCAACAGGGGAACTCTGGAAACACCATATATTTT CASQQGNSGNTIYF
TRBD2 16 TRBJ2-3 TRBV3-1/TRBV3-2 TGTGCCAGCACTAGAAAAACTAGCGGGGGATCCGATACGCAGTATTTT CASTRKTSGGSDTQYF
NA 15 TRBJ2-3 TRBV7-3 TGTGCCAGCAGCTTAGGTAGCGGAAGCACGGATACGCAGTATTTT CASSLGSGSTDTQYF
NA 13 TRBJ1-1 TRBV5-1 TGCGCCAGCAGCTGGTCCGCGAACACTGAAGCTTTCTTT CASSWSANTEAFF
TRBD1 16 TRBJ1-2 TRBV3-1/TRBV3-2 TGTGCCAGCAGCCTTACAAGACCCGGGACAGGGGTTGGCTACACCTTC CASSLTRPGTGVGYTF
NA 15 TRBJ1-2 TRBV6-5 TGTGCCAGCAGTTACTCGCCGGGGGCAAACTATGGCTACACCTTC CASSYSPGANYGYTF
TRBD1 17 TRBJ1-5 TRBV28 TGTGCCAGCAGCCCCAGGATCGACAGGGGACCGAATCAGCCCCAGCATTTT CASSPRIDRGPNQPQHF
NA 11 TRBJ2-5 TRBV7-6 TGTGCCAGCAGCCTCCAAGAGACCCAGTACTTC CASSLQETQYF
NA 14 TRBJ2-7 TRBV2 TGTGCCAGCAGTGTCCAGAGTGGGCTTTACGAGCAGTACTTC CASSVQSGLYEQYF
NA 15 TRBJ1-5 TRBV21-1 TGTGCCAGCAGCAAACACAGGGATGGCAATCAGCCCCAGCATTTT CASSKHRDGNQPQHF